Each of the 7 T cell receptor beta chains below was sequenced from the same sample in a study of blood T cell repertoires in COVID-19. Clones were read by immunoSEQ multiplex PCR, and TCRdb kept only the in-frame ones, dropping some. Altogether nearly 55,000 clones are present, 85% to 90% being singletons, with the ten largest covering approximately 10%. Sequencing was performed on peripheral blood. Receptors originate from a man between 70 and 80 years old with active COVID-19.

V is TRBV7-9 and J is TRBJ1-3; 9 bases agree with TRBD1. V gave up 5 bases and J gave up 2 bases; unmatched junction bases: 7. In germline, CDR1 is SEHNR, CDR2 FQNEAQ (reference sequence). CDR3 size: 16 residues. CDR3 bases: TGTGCCAGCAGCAAAACAGGGGGCGTCACTGGAAACACCATATATTTT. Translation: CASSKTGGVTGNTIYF.

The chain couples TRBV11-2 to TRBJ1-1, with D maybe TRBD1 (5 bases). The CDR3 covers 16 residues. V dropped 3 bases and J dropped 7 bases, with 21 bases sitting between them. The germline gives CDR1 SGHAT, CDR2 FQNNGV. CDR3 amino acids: CASSFPLWRGENEAFF. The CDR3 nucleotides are TGTGCCAGCAGCTTCCCCCTGTGGCGGGGGGAAAATGAAGCTTTCTTT.

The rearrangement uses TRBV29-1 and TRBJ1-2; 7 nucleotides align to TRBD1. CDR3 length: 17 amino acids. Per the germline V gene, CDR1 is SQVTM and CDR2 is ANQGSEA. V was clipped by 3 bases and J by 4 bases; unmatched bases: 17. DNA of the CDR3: TGCAGCGTTGACGACCACGAGACAGGGATTTGGGGCTATGGCTACACCTTC. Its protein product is CSVDDHETGIWGYGYTF. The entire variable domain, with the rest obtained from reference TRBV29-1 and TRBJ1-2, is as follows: SAVISQKPSRDICQRGTSLTIQCQVDSQVTMMFWYRQQPGQSLTLIATANQGSEATYESGFVIDKFPISRPNLTFSTLTVSNMSPEDSSIYLCSVDDHETGIWGYGYTFGSGTRLTVV.

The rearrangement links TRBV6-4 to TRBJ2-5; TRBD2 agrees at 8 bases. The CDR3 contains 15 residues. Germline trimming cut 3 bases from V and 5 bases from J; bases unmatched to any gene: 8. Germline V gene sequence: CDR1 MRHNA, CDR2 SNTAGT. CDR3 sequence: CASSEFGLAGETQYF. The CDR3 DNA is TGTGCCAGCAGTGAATTCGGACTAGCAGGGGAGACCCAGTACTTC.

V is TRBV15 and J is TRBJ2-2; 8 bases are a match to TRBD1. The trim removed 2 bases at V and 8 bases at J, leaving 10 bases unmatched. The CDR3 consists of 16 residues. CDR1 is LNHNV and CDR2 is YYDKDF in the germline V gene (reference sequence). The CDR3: CATSRWVGTGSGELFF. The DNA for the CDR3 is TGTGCCACCAGCAGATGGGTAGGGACAGGATCGGGGGAGCTGTTTTTT.

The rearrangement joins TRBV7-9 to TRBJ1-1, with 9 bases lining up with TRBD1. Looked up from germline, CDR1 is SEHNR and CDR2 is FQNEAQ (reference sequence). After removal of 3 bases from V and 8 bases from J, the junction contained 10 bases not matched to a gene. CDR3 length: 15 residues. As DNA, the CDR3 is TGTGCCAGCAGCTTCACAGGGGGCGCGGGTTCCGAAGCTTTCTTT. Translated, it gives CASSFTGGAGSEAFF.

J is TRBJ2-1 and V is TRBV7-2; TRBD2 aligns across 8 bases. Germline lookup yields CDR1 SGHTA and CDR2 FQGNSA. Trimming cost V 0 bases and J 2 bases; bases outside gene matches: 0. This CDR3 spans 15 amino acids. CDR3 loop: CASSLASGAYNEQFF. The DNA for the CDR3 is TGTGCCAGCAGCTTAGCTAGCGGGGCCTACAATGAGCAGTTCTTC.